These T cell receptor beta chains were read from a single sample in a study of cytomegalovirus exposure and HLA in healthy donors. The table came from immunoSEQ multiplex PCR; TCRdb's copy has only in-frame clones and leaves some out. The sample has more than 150,000 clones, 82% seen once. Sequencing input: PBMCs. The source of these receptors is a man aged 35-49 years in good health and CMV-seronegative. CDR3s include the opening cysteine and the closing phenylalanine or tryptophan. The D gene is left open where the match is weak. The size field is filled for only some rows; it gives once, few, many or a size class.

D	V	size	length	J	DNA	CDR3
.	TRBV5-1	.	14	TRBJ2-7	TGCGCCAGCAGCTTCGGCCAAGGGGGCTACGAGCAGTACTTC	CASSFGQGGYEQYF
.	TRBV7-2	.	13	TRBJ2-1	TGTGCCAGCAGCTTATACAGGAACAATGAGCAGTTCTTC	CASSLYRNNEQFF
TRBD1	TRBV5-6	.	14	TRBJ1-2	TGTGCCAGCAGCTTGGACAGGGGGCTATATGGCTACACCTTC	CASSLDRGLYGYTF
.	TRBV6-6	.	15	TRBJ1-2	TGTGCCAGCAGTCCGCCCGCGACAGGATTAAATGGCTACACCTTC	CASSPPATGLNGYTF
.	TRBV6-1	.	14	TRBJ2-1	TGTGCCAGCAGTGAAATCACAGAGTACAATGAGCAGTTCTTC	CASSEITEYNEQFF
TRBD1	TRBV19	.	19	TRBJ1-5	TGTGCCAGTAGTATTTCGGGACAGGGGAGGTCAACTAGCAATCAGCCCCAGCATTTT	CASSISGQGRSTSNQPQHF
.	TRBV7-2	.	14	TRBJ1-2	TGTGCCAGCAGCGTGGGGGGAGCTAACTATGGCTACACCTTC	CASSVGGANYGYTF
TRBD1	TRBV9	.	14	TRBJ2-1	TGTGCCAGCAGCCCCTGGACAGGGGGAGATGAGCAGTTCTTC	CASSPWTGGDEQFF
.	TRBV28	.	12	TRBJ2-3	TGTGCCACTCGGGGGGCTTTAGATACGCAGTATTTT	CATRGALDTQYF
.	TRBV11-3	.	18	TRBJ2-2	TGTGCCAGCAGCTTCAGGGGGCGTTTCGGGGGGAATACCGGGGAGCTGTTTTTT	CASSFRGRFGGNTGELFF
TRBD2	TRBV11-3	.	14	TRBJ2-5	TGTGCCAGCAGCTCTTTAGCGGGGGAAGAGACCCAGTACTTC	CASSSLAGEETQYF
TRBD1	TRBV7-3	.	14	TRBJ2-3	TGTGCCAGCAGCTTGCAGGGGGGCACAGATACGCAGTATTTT	CASSLQGGTDTQYF
TRBD1	TRBV18	.	16	TRBJ1-1	TGTGCCAGCTCACCGAGACAGGGGTCGATGAACACTGAAGCTTTCTTT	CASSPRQGSMNTEAFF
TRBD1	TRBV30	few	13	TRBJ1-1	TGTGCCTCCCCCGGACAGGGGAACACTGAAGCTTTCTTT	CASPGQGNTEAFF
TRBD1	TRBV14	.	17	TRBJ2-1	TGTGCCAGCAGCCTGGACAGGGGGACCACACGATACAATGAGCAGTTCTTC	CASSLDRGTTRYNEQFF
.	TRBV6-1	.	12	TRBJ2-7	TGTGCCAGCAGTGAACGGGAGTACGAGCAGTACTTC	CASSEREYEQYF
.	TRBV28	.	15	TRBJ1-5	TGTGCCAGCAGTAGAGGGTCCCTAGGTAATCAGCCCCAGCATTTT	CASSRGSLGNQPQHF
.	TRBV9	.	16	TRBJ2-7	TGTGCCAGCAGCGTATTGGTGTCGGGAATCTCCTACGAGCAGTACTTC	CASSVLVSGISYEQYF
TRBD2	TRBV19	.	18	TRBJ2-5	TGTGCCAGTAGTATATTGTCTAGCGGGGGGGCTATCCAAGAGACCCAGTACTTC	CASSILSSGGAIQETQYF
TRBD2	TRBV27	.	16	TRBJ2-5	TGTGCCAGCAGCCCGCTACCGGGACTAATCCAAGAGACCCAGTACTTC	CASSPLPGLIQETQYF
.	TRBV1	.	16	TRBJ1-2	TGCACCAGCAGCCAAGAGGGGTTAAACAGGAACTATGGCTACACCTTC	CTSSQEGLNRNYGYTF
TRBD1	TRBV7-9	.	16	TRBJ2-7	TGTGCCAGCAGCTTAGGATCAGGGGGCGCGGGCTACGAGCAGTACTTC	CASSLGSGGAGYEQYF
TRBD1	TRBV28	.	15	TRBJ2-5	TGTGCCAGCAGGTCAGGGACAGGGGGCCTGGAGACCCAGTACTTC	CASRSGTGGLETQYF
.	TRBV19	.	15	TRBJ1-5	TGTGCCAGTAGTATGGCGAGGGCAATCAATCAGCCCCAGCATTTT	CASSMARAINQPQHF
TRBD2	TRBV7-3	.	15	TRBJ2-1	TGTGCCAGCAGCCAGTGGACTAGCGGGCAGAATGAGCAGTTCTTC	CASSQWTSGQNEQFF
.	TRBV28	.	14	TRBJ2-7	TGTGCCAGCAGTCCCTCGTACAGGGTTCACGAGCAGTACTTC	CASSPSYRVHEQYF
TRBD1	TRBV4-1	few	13	TRBJ2-7	TGCGCCAGCAGCCGGGGACAGGGCTACGAGCAGTACTTC	CASSRGQGYEQYF
TRBD2	TRBV11-2	.	14	TRBJ2-3	TGTGCCAGCAGCTCGACTAGCGGCACAGATACGCAGTATTTT	CASSSTSGTDTQYF
.	TRBV28	.	14	TRBJ1-2	TGTGCCAGCATCAAAGGAGGGCGTTTGGGAGGCTACACCTTC	CASIKGGRLGGYTF
TRBD2	TRBV9	.	15	TRBJ2-7	TGTGCCAGCAGCGCATTTGGACAGCCTCGGGAGGGGCAGTACTTC	CASSAFGQPREGQYF
TRBD2	TRBV28	.	14	TRBJ2-5	TGTGCCAGCAGGGCGGGACTAGCGAAAGAGACCCAGTACTTC	CASRAGLAKETQYF
TRBD1	TRBV7-2	.	14	TRBJ2-7	TGTGCCAGCAGCTACCGGGACAGGGCCTCCGAGCAGTACTTC	CASSYRDRASEQYF
.	TRBV5-1	once	14	TRBJ2-3	TGCGCCACGTCTCTGAGCTCGCTCACAGATACGCAGTATTTT	CATSLSSLTDTQYF
TRBD1	TRBV5-8	.	15	TRBJ1-5	TGTGCCAGCAGCTCAACCTCAGGGGGTTATCAGCCCCAGCATTTT	CASSSTSGGYQPQHF
TRBD1	TRBV5-6	.	12	TRBJ2-7	TGTGCCAGCAGCTACGGACAGGGGGGGCAGTACTTC	CASSYGQGGQYF
TRBD2	TRBV4-2	.	14	TRBJ2-3	TGTGCCAGCAGCCAACAGCGGGGACCAGATACGCAGTATTTT	CASSQQRGPDTQYF
.	TRBV5-6	.	14	TRBJ1-1	TGTGCCAGCAGCTTAGGGCAGTTGAGGGCTGAAGCTTTCTTT	CASSLGQLRAEAFF
.	TRBV28	.	13	TRBJ1-1	TGTGCCAGCTCCGATGACAGGAACACTGAAGCTTTCTTT	CASSDDRNTEAFF
.	TRBV11-3	.	14	TRBJ1-1	TGTGCCAGCAGCTTAGCGGGGTGGAGAACTGAAGCTTTCTTT	CASSLAGWRTEAFF
.	TRBV5-6	few	12	TRBJ2-1	TGTGCCAGCAGCGTCTTTCCCAATGAGCAGTTCTTC	CASSVFPNEQFF
.	TRBV6-5	.	15	TRBJ2-3	TGTGCCAGCAGTTACTTAAGGGGACTCACAGATACGCAGTATTTT	CASSYLRGLTDTQYF
TRBD2	TRBV9	few	15	TRBJ2-1	TGTGCCAGCAGGGGGACTAGCGGGGGGTTCGATGAGCAGTTCTTC	CASRGTSGGFDEQFF
.	TRBV7-9	few	14	TRBJ2-5	TGTGCCAGCAGCTTATTAGCAGGGCAGGAGACCCAGTACTTC	CASSLLAGQETQYF
.	TRBV28	.	15	TRBJ2-3	TGTGCCAGCAGGGGCAGCGGGTCTAGCACAGATACGCAGTATTTT	CASRGSGSSTDTQYF
.	TRBV4-2	.	17	TRBJ2-7	TGTGCCAGCAGCCAAGCGGTGGGGCTGCTCGGTAGGTACGAGCAGTACTTC	CASSQAVGLLGRYEQYF